This is a list of T cell receptor beta chains from one sample in a study of vaccination and CD4 T cells after COVID-19. Each CDR3 protein is one row after TCRdb ran MiXCR on the PCR reads. Here the sample spans over 7,500 distinct CDR3 sequences, about 44% being singletons. Their specific antigens are unknown. Sequencing input: CD4+ T cells from blood, cultured in vitro. The receptors shown here come from a human donor in good health. CDR3s include the opening cysteine and the closing phenylalanine or tryptophan. The order of the fields is CDR3 DNA, CDR3 protein, J gene, clone size, V gene, D gene. A D gene is named only where the DNA matches it firmly. For some rows the clone size is stated as once, few or many, or as a class when expanded; others skip it.

CDR3nt: TGTGCCAGCAGCTTAGATGTAGCGGGAGTTGAGACCCAGTACTTC
CDR3aa: CASSLDVAGVETQYF
j_gene: TRBJ2-5
abundance: NA
v_gene: TRBV11-2
d_gene: TRBD2

CDR3nt: TGTGCCAGCAGTTACTCCAGGTTCGTGGAGCCCCAGCATTTT
CDR3aa: CASSYSRFVEPQHF
j_gene: TRBJ1-5
abundance: few
v_gene: TRBV6-5
d_gene: NA

CDR3nt: TGTGCCAGCAGCCCGGGCAAGATGTCTAGCGGGGGGGGAGAGACCCAGTACTTC
CDR3aa: CASSPGKMSSGGGETQYF
j_gene: TRBJ2-5
abundance: NA
v_gene: TRBV7-9
d_gene: TRBD2

CDR3nt: TGTGCCAGCAGTGACGGACTAGCGGGAACCTTAGAGACCCAGTACTTC
CDR3aa: CASSDGLAGTLETQYF
j_gene: TRBJ2-5
abundance: NA
v_gene: TRBV6-1
d_gene: TRBD2

CDR3nt: TGTGCCAGTAGTATGTCCACCACAAACGGGCAGTACTTC
CDR3aa: CASSMSTTNGQYF
j_gene: TRBJ2-7
abundance: NA
v_gene: TRBV19
d_gene: NA

CDR3nt: TGCGCCAGCAGCTCGACAGGGTGGGACACTGAAGCTTTCTTT
CDR3aa: CASSSTGWDTEAFF
j_gene: TRBJ1-1
abundance: NA
v_gene: TRBV5-1
d_gene: TRBD1

CDR3nt: TGTGCCAGCAACAGCAGGGGACAGAGGTTCTTCGAGCAGTACTTC
CDR3aa: CASNSRGQRFFEQYF
j_gene: TRBJ2-7
abundance: NA
v_gene: TRBV28
d_gene: TRBD1

CDR3nt: TGTGCCAGCAGACCTGACAGGCTTTCTGAAGCTTTCTTT
CDR3aa: CASRPDRLSEAFF
j_gene: TRBJ1-1
abundance: NA
v_gene: TRBV7-3
d_gene: NA

CDR3nt: TGTGCCAGCAAAGGTGGGTTCGAGCAGTACTTC
CDR3aa: CASKGGFEQYF
j_gene: TRBJ2-7
abundance: NA
v_gene: TRBV6-2/TRBV6-3
d_gene: NA

CDR3nt: TGCAGTGCTAGAGTACGCCCTTTGACAGGCAGCAGCACAGATACGCAGTATTTT
CDR3aa: CSARVRPLTGSSTDTQYF
j_gene: TRBJ2-3
abundance: once
v_gene: TRBV20-1
d_gene: NA

CDR3nt: TGTGCCAGCAGCCCGGGAGAATTTGCACGATCCTATAATTCACCCCTCCACTTT
CDR3aa: CASSPGEFARSYNSPLHF
j_gene: TRBJ1-6
abundance: NA
v_gene: TRBV7-2
d_gene: NA

CDR3nt: TGTGCCAGCAGTGCGCCGGGACAGACGGATCAGCCCCAGCATTTT
CDR3aa: CASSAPGQTDQPQHF
j_gene: TRBJ1-5
abundance: NA
v_gene: TRBV6-1
d_gene: TRBD1

CDR3nt: TGTGCCAGCAGTTCGATAGACAGGGGCTCCTACGAGCAGTACTTC
CDR3aa: CASSSIDRGSYEQYF
j_gene: TRBJ2-7
abundance: NA
v_gene: TRBV6-5
d_gene: TRBD1

CDR3nt: TGTGCCAGCAGCCGAGGTCCGGGGCAAGAGACCCAGTACTTC
CDR3aa: CASSRGPGQETQYF
j_gene: TRBJ2-5
abundance: once
v_gene: TRBV6-1
d_gene: NA

CDR3nt: TGTGCCAGCAGTTTTTACGGGGGAACTAGCACAGATACGCAGTATTTT
CDR3aa: CASSFYGGTSTDTQYF
j_gene: TRBJ2-3
abundance: few
v_gene: TRBV27
d_gene: NA

CDR3nt: TGTGCCAGCAGTTTAGCGGGGGGGGGACAGCCCCAGCATTTT
CDR3aa: CASSLAGGGQPQHF
j_gene: TRBJ1-5
abundance: NA
v_gene: TRBV12-3/TRBV12-4
d_gene: NA

CDR3nt: TGCGCCAGCAGCCAACAGAGGTTGAACACTGAAGCTTTCTTT
CDR3aa: CASSQQRLNTEAFF
j_gene: TRBJ1-1
abundance: NA
v_gene: TRBV4-1
d_gene: NA

CDR3nt: TGTGCCAGCAGTTTATTGGGACGGGGAACCAATTCACCCCTCCACTTT
CDR3aa: CASSLLGRGTNSPLHF
j_gene: TRBJ1-6
abundance: few
v_gene: TRBV27
d_gene: NA

CDR3nt: TGCAGTGCTAGAGAAGGAAACAGGGGGCGAACAGATACGCAGTATTTT
CDR3aa: CSAREGNRGRTDTQYF
j_gene: TRBJ2-3
abundance: NA
v_gene: TRBV20-1
d_gene: TRBD1

CDR3nt: TGTGCCAGCAGCTTAAACAGCGGGATAGCCGGGGAGCTGTTTTTT
CDR3aa: CASSLNSGIAGELFF
j_gene: TRBJ2-2
abundance: NA
v_gene: TRBV7-9
d_gene: TRBD2

CDR3nt: TGTGCCAGCACCCGGACTAGCGGGAGGGCGAACACCGGGGAGCTGTTTTTT
CDR3aa: CASTRTSGRANTGELFF
j_gene: TRBJ2-2
abundance: few
v_gene: TRBV6-1
d_gene: TRBD2

CDR3nt: TGTGCCAGCTCCCTCGTCGAAGAGGGGACCCAGTACTTC
CDR3aa: CASSLVEEGTQYF
j_gene: TRBJ2-5
abundance: NA
v_gene: TRBV18
d_gene: NA

CDR3nt: TGTGCCAGCAGTTTATCGGGGGCCCTGAGCCAGTACTTC
CDR3aa: CASSLSGALSQYF
j_gene: TRBJ2-5
abundance: NA
v_gene: TRBV27
d_gene: NA

CDR3nt: TGTGCCAGCAGCTCCCGGTTGAGAGCGGGAGCAGACAATGAGCAGTTCTTC
CDR3aa: CASSSRLRAGADNEQFF
j_gene: TRBJ2-1
abundance: NA
v_gene: TRBV5-4
d_gene: TRBD2

CDR3nt: TGCAGTGCCCAAGGAGGGTCCCGAGGAGATGGCTACACCTTC
CDR3aa: CSAQGGSRGDGYTF
j_gene: TRBJ1-2
abundance: NA
v_gene: TRBV20-1
d_gene: NA

CDR3nt: TGTGCCAGCAGCAAAACCGGGACAGAAGGCTATGGCTACACCTTC
CDR3aa: CASSKTGTEGYGYTF
j_gene: TRBJ1-2
abundance: few
v_gene: TRBV5-4
d_gene: TRBD1

CDR3nt: TGCGCCAGCAGCCAAGAACCCGCCTCGGATACCGGGGAGCTGTTTTTT
CDR3aa: CASSQEPASDTGELFF
j_gene: TRBJ2-2
abundance: few
v_gene: TRBV4-3
d_gene: NA

CDR3nt: TGTGCCAGCAGCTTAAAGGGAGAGGGCGGGGAGCTGTTTTTT
CDR3aa: CASSLKGEGGELFF
j_gene: TRBJ2-2
abundance: few
v_gene: TRBV7-2
d_gene: NA

CDR3nt: TGTGCCAGCAGCCCGATTAGTTACACCTTC
CDR3aa: CASSPISYTF
j_gene: TRBJ1-2
abundance: NA
v_gene: TRBV9
d_gene: NA

CDR3nt: TGCGCCAGCAGCAACATCGGGGGAAACACCATATATTTT
CDR3aa: CASSNIGGNTIYF
j_gene: TRBJ1-3
abundance: NA
v_gene: TRBV10-2
d_gene: NA

CDR3nt: TGTGCCAGCAGCCAAGAAGGTGGTGGGAGGGCGAACACCGGGGAGCTGTTTTTT
CDR3aa: CASSQEGGGRANTGELFF
j_gene: TRBJ2-2
abundance: NA
v_gene: TRBV4-2
d_gene: TRBD2

CDR3nt: TGTGCCAGCAGTTTACGGGGAGATTGGAACACTGAAGCTTTCTTT
CDR3aa: CASSLRGDWNTEAFF
j_gene: TRBJ1-1
abundance: once
v_gene: TRBV28
d_gene: NA

CDR3nt: TGCAGTGCTAGTTCGGGACTAGCGGGAGGTTCCGAGCAGTACTTC
CDR3aa: CSASSGLAGGSEQYF
j_gene: TRBJ2-7
abundance: NA
v_gene: TRBV20-1
d_gene: TRBD2

CDR3nt: TGTGCCAGCAGCCAGGATAGCAATCAGCCCCAGCATTTT
CDR3aa: CASSQDSNQPQHF
j_gene: TRBJ1-5
abundance: NA
v_gene: TRBV14
d_gene: NA

CDR3nt: TGTGCCTCTACCCGAGACAGTCCGTACGAGCAGTACTTC
CDR3aa: CASTRDSPYEQYF
j_gene: TRBJ2-7
abundance: few
v_gene: TRBV5-4
d_gene: NA

CDR3nt: TGTGCCAGCAGCCCGGGACAGGGGGAGACCCAGTACTTC
CDR3aa: CASSPGQGETQYF
j_gene: TRBJ2-5
abundance: few
v_gene: TRBV7-3
d_gene: TRBD1

CDR3nt: TGTGCCAGCAGCTTAGCGAGGACCACCGGGGAGCTGTTTTTT
CDR3aa: CASSLARTTGELFF
j_gene: TRBJ2-2
abundance: NA
v_gene: TRBV7-9
d_gene: NA

CDR3nt: TGTGCCAGCAGTGTCTCCTGGGGGCGCCCCTACGAGCAGTACTTC
CDR3aa: CASSVSWGRPYEQYF
j_gene: TRBJ2-7
abundance: NA
v_gene: TRBV28
d_gene: NA

CDR3nt: TGTGCCAGCAAAAAAAGGGACCATGAGCAGTTCTTC
CDR3aa: CASKKRDHEQFF
j_gene: TRBJ2-1
abundance: few
v_gene: TRBV6-1
d_gene: NA

CDR3nt: TGCGCCAGTAGCTTGCCAGGGGCAGCAGGGGCCAACGTCCTGACTTTC
CDR3aa: CASSLPGAAGANVLTF
j_gene: TRBJ2-6
abundance: NA
v_gene: TRBV5-1
d_gene: NA

CDR3nt: TGTGCCTGGATTGGGGACGGAGATTCACCCCTCCACTTT
CDR3aa: CAWIGDGDSPLHF
j_gene: TRBJ1-6
abundance: NA
v_gene: TRBV30
d_gene: NA

CDR3nt: TGTGCCAGCAGTGACATCCCAGGCCTGGGCACCGGGGAGCTGTTTTTT
CDR3aa: CASSDIPGLGTGELFF
j_gene: TRBJ2-2
abundance: few
v_gene: TRBV6-4
d_gene: NA

CDR3nt: TGTGCCAGCAGCTTTACTAGCGGGGCTTCCAATGAGCAGTTCTTC
CDR3aa: CASSFTSGASNEQFF
j_gene: TRBJ2-1
abundance: NA
v_gene: TRBV7-2
d_gene: TRBD2

CDR3nt: TGTGCTGTTGGGGGACTAGGGGTTGCCGGGGAGCCGTTTTTT
CDR3aa: CAVGGLGVAGEPFF
j_gene: TRBJ2-2
abundance: NA
v_gene: TRBV7-7
d_gene: TRBD2

CDR3nt: TGCAGCGTTGACCGAGGGTCTAGGGAGACCCAGTACTTC
CDR3aa: CSVDRGSRETQYF
j_gene: TRBJ2-5
abundance: once
v_gene: TRBV29-1
d_gene: NA

CDR3nt: TGTGCCAGCAGCTGGGACACTTCCTCTGGAAACACCATATATTTT
CDR3aa: CASSWDTSSGNTIYF
j_gene: TRBJ1-3
abundance: NA
v_gene: TRBV7-2
d_gene: NA

CDR3nt: TGTGCCACCAGCAGTAATCGCGAGGGGGGAAACATTCAGTACTTC
CDR3aa: CATSSNREGGNIQYF
j_gene: TRBJ2-4
abundance: NA
v_gene: TRBV15
d_gene: NA

CDR3nt: TGCGCCAGCAGACGGCAGGGGTCGAAGCATGAGCAGTTCTTC
CDR3aa: CASRRQGSKHEQFF
j_gene: TRBJ2-1
abundance: NA
v_gene: TRBV5-1
d_gene: NA

CDR3nt: TGCAGTGCTAGGCGGGAGGGCCGCGGGCAGTATTTT
CDR3aa: CSARREGRGQYF
j_gene: TRBJ2-3
abundance: large
v_gene: TRBV20-1
d_gene: TRBD2